The 10 T cell receptor beta chains below all came from one sample that was sequenced in a study of blood T cells in healthy people across ages. Sample-barcoded 5' priming and a J-beta primer mix drove a second PCR of about 6 to 11 cycles. TCRdb re-analysed the 5' RACE reads in MiXCR, keeping a single row per CDR3 protein. In the table there are about 730,000 distinct CDR3 sequences, about 42% of which are singletons. Sequencing input: blood. These receptors originate from a woman aged 55-70 years in good health.

This clonotype appeared once. This sequence joins TRBV12-3 or TRBV12-4 and TRBJ1-2; a possible D gene is TRBD1 (5 bases). V was cut by 6 bases and J by 5 bases, with 16 bases left in between. The length of the CDR3 is 14 residues. The CDR3 nucleotides are TGTGCCAGCAGCGCCGCCCAGGGCGCTTATGGCTACACCTTC. Translated, it gives CASSAAQGAYGYTF.

This clonotype has only a few counts. V usage is TRBV29-1 and J usage is TRBJ2-4; 8 positions match TRBD1. The J call could be wrong; TRBJ2-7 is a better fit for the DNA end. Germline assignment: CDR1 SQVTM and CDR2 ANQGSEA. This CDR3 is built from 13 residues. The CDR3 here is CSVEPGGSYEQYF. The CDR3 DNA reads TGCAGCGTTGAACCAGGGGGCTCGTACGAGCAGTACTTC.

The chain is built from TRBV20-1 and TRBJ1-1; D not resolved. The ends were cut back, 3 bases at V and 8 bases at J, with 7 bases in the middle. The V gene's germline CDR1 is DFQATT and CDR2 SNEGSKA (reference sequence). CDR3 size: 10 residues. The CDR3 sequence: CSARLSEAFF. The CDR3, as DNA: TGCAGTGCTAGGTTGTCAGAAGCTTTCTTT.

This clonotype showed up just a few times. V and J are TRBV29-1 and TRBJ2-2, with D tentatively TRBD1 or TRBD2 (5 bases each). V gave up 6 bases and J gave up 6 bases, with 14 bases separating them. The V gene's germline CDR1 is SQVTM and CDR2 ANQGSEA. The CDR3 runs 13 residues. For the CDR3, the DNA is TGCAGCGTCCGACGGGGCCTCCCCGGGGAGCTGTTTTTT. This encodes CSVRRGLPGELFF.

The chain couples TRBV18 to TRBJ1-5, with a weak D call TRBD1 (5 bases). V was trimmed by 4 bases and J by 4 bases, leaving 14 bases between them. The CDR3 has 15 amino acids. Germline V gene lookup returns CDR1 KGHSH and CDR2 LQKENI. The CDR3 region is CASSRGTSGNQPQHF. In DNA form, the CDR3 reads TGTGCCAGCTCACGAGGGACCTCGGGGAATCAGCCCCAGCATTTT.

Concerning this clonotype itself: The junction does not match germline at one end; this may be a read error. The chain couples TRBV7-9 to TRBJ2-5, with unresolved D. Germline CDR1 and CDR2: SEHNR and FQNEAQ (reference sequence). CDR3 size: 13 residues. CDR3 region: CAGSLERSETQYF. The CDR3 DNA is TGTGCCGGCAGCTTAGAAAGGTCCGAGACCCAGTACTTC. The whole variable domain, remainder taken from reference TRBV7-9 and TRBJ2-5, is DTGVSQNPRHKITKRGQNVTFRCDPISEHNRLYWYRQTLGQGPEFLTYFQNEAQLEKSRLLSDRFSAERPKGSFSTLEIQRTEQGDSAMYLCAGSLERSETQYFGPGTRLLVL.

This clonotype has more than one count but fewer than ten. The V call is TRBV2, the J call TRBJ2-7; D might be TRBD2 (6 bases). This CDR3 region has 13 residues. Germline lookup yields CDR1 SNHLY and CDR2 FYNNEI. Trimming took off 8 bases at V and 0 bases at J, with 11 bases between the two ends. The CDR3 is CASGMGGSYEQYF. CDR3 coding DNA: TGTGCCAGCGGTATGGGGGGCTCCTACGAGCAGTACTTC.

The gene calls are TRBV20-1 and TRBJ2-4; D is possibly TRBD2 (6 bases). Trimming stripped 6 bases from V and 5 bases from J, with 23 bases between. This CDR3 contains 16 residues. Per germline, CDR1 DFQATT and CDR2 SNEGSKA (reference sequence). The CDR3 DNA reads TGCAGTGCGAAGCGCCTCCGGGACTCGCGGGAAAACATTCAGTACTTC. Residues: CSAKRLRDSRENIQYF.

This chain links TRBV20-1 with TRBJ2-3, with D hard to call. This CDR3 is built from 13 residues. The germline V and J ends were trimmed by 0 bases and 4 bases, with 8 bases remaining between them. Germline V lookup: CDR1 DFQATT, CDR2 SNEGSKA (reference sequence). The CDR3 nucleotides read TGCAGTGCTAGAGATCTGGTACCAGATACGCAGTATTTT. This gives the protein CSARDLVPDTQYF.

The J gene is TRBJ2-1, the V gene TRBV7-3; 9 bases line up with TRBD2. Germline V CDR1 and CDR2: SGHTA, FQGTGA. This CDR3 region has 15 residues. The V gene end was trimmed by 6 bases and the J gene end by 2 bases; junction bases not matched to a gene: 5. Written as DNA, the CDR3 is TGTGCCAGCAGGGAAAGCGGGGGGACCTACAATGAGCAGTTCTTC. This gives the protein CASRESGGTYNEQFF.